Below, 17 T cell receptor beta chains from the same sample are listed, as sequenced in a study of blood T cell repertoires in COVID-19. The protocol was immunoSEQ multiplex PCR, while the TCRdb copy is restricted to in-frame clones and leaves out a portion. The data show about 45,000 clones, 80% to 90% seen once. The material sequenced was peripheral blood. The receptors derive from a human donor in a cohort sampled during active COVID-19.

This chain links TRBV11-2 with TRBJ1-5; D gene ambiguous. CDR1 and CDR2 (germline): SGHAT, FQNNGV. The CDR3 spans 15 residues. V was cut by 1 base and J by 3 bases, with 10 bases left in between. Written as DNA, the CDR3 is TGTGCCAGCAGCTTAGGAGCAAGCTCCAATCAGCCCCAGCATTTT. Protein sequence: CASSLGASSNQPQHF. Full variable domain (outside the CDR3, taken from reference TRBV11-2 and TRBJ1-5): EAGVAQSPRYKIIEKRQSVAFWCNPISGHATLYWYQQILGQGPKLLIQFQNNGVVDDSQLPKDRFSAERLKGVDSTLKIQPAKLEDSAVYLCASSLGASSNQPQHFGDGTRLSIL.

The CDR3 loop reads CASSSLMTQGGEKLFF. Written as DNA, the CDR3 is TGTGCCAGCAGTTCCCTGATGACCCAGGGAGGGGAAAAACTGTTTTTT. The rearrangement uses TRBV6-5 and TRBJ1-4; D is possibly TRBD1 (5 bases). V was trimmed by 4 bases and J by 8 bases, leaving 20 bases between them. The CDR3 consists of 16 residues. CDR1 and CDR2 (germline): MNHEY, SVGAGI.

V is TRBV14 and J is TRBJ1-1, with 7 bases fitting TRBD1. From germline, CDR1 is SGHDN and CDR2 FVKESK. CDR3 length: 15 amino acids. J was trimmed by 6 bases and V by 4 bases; bases with no gene match: 11. CDR3 in DNA: TGTGCCAGCAGCCTTGCAACAGGGGCTGTCCCTGAAGCTTTCTTT. It yields the protein CASSLATGAVPEAFF.

The gene calls are TRBV6-5 and TRBJ2-5, with TRBD2 matching 10 bases. Trimming cost V 6 bases and J 2 bases; bases outside gene matches: 6. The CDR3 is 15 residues long. Germline V gives CDR1 MNHEY, CDR2 SVGAGI. The CDR3 sequence: CASRFSGGLQETQYF. For the CDR3, the DNA is TGTGCCAGCAGGTTTAGCGGGGGGCTTCAAGAGACCCAGTACTTC.

This clone was seen a few times. The chain links TRBV3-1 (or the pseudogene TRBV3-2) to TRBJ1-6; D gene ambiguous. The germline V gene encodes CDR1 LGHDT and CDR2 YNNKEL (reference sequence). CDR3 length: 13 residues. The V gene lost 0 bases and the J gene lost 9 bases, with 6 bases spanning the gap. The CDR3 loop reads CASSQERRSPLHF. CDR3 nucleotides: TGTGCCAGCAGCCAAGAGCGCCGTTCACCCCTCCACTTT.

The chain combines TRBV28 with TRBJ2-3; D may be TRBD2 (6 bases). CDR1 and CDR2 (germline): MDHEN, SYDVKM. V was shortened by 8 bases and J by 4 bases, with 16 bases between the two germline ends. The CDR3 spans 14 residues. In nucleotides, the CDR3 is TGTGCCAGCCTGCGGGGAGGAATTGCAGATACGCAGTATTTT. Protein sequence: CASLRGGIADTQYF.

The rearrangement uses TRBV5-1 and TRBJ2-5, with a tentative D call TRBD1 (5 bases). CDR1 is SGHRS, CDR2 YFSETQ, per germline. V gave up 4 bases and J gave up 8 bases, with 12 bases separating them. CDR3 length: 12 residues. The CDR3 loop reads CASSPDTETQYF. The DNA of the CDR3 is TGCGCCAGCAGCCCGGACACGGAAACCCAGTACTTC.

The V gene is TRBV9, the J gene TRBJ2-5; possible D gene TRBD1, 6 bases. The germline V gene has CDR1 SGDLS and CDR2 YYNGEE. The V and J ends lost 3 bases and 2 bases respectively, with 17 bases between them. This CDR3 is built from 16 residues. In DNA form, the CDR3 reads TGTGCCAGCAGCGGGGGGCTCGGTCAGGGTCAAGAGACCCAGTACTTC. Its protein is CASSGGLGQGQETQYF. Supplemented by reference TRBV9 and TRBJ2-5, the full variable domain reads DSGVTQTPKHLITATGQRVTLRCSPRSGDLSVYWYQQSLDQGLQFLIQYYNGEERAKGNILERFSAQQFPDLHSELNLSSLELGDSALYFCASSGGLGQGQETQYFGPGTRLLVL.

V and J are TRBV7-2 and TRBJ1-1, with D possibly being TRBD1 (5 bases). The CDR3 contains 15 residues. The V and J ends lost 4 bases and 5 bases respectively, with 17 bases between them. From germline, CDR1 is SGHTA and CDR2 FQGNSA. CDR3 sequence (DNA): TGTGCCAGCAGCTCCAATATGGGGGGACGAACTGAAGCTTTCTTT. Encoded protein: CASSSNMGGRTEAFF.

V usage is TRBV29-1 and J usage is TRBJ2-5; 10 bases map to TRBD2. This CDR3 is 16 amino acids long. Per germline, CDR1 SQVTM and CDR2 ANQGSEA. The J segment lost 5 bases and the V segment lost 0 bases, leaving 9 bases of the junction unmatched. DNA for the CDR3: TGCAGCGTTGAAGATCGAACTAGCGGGGCGTGGGAGACCCAGTACTTC. Translated: CSVEDRTSGAWETQYF. Full variable domain (outside the CDR3, taken from reference TRBV29-1 and TRBJ2-5): SAVISQKPSRDICQRGTSLTIQCQVDSQVTMMFWYRQQPGQSLTLIATANQGSEATYESGFVIDKFPISRPNLTFSTLTVSNMSPEDSSIYLCSVEDRTSGAWETQYFGPGTRLLVL.

The chain links TRBV30 to TRBJ1-1; 8 bases are a match to TRBD1. This CDR3 spans 12 amino acids. CDR1 is GTSNPN and CDR2 is SVGIG in the germline V gene (reference sequence). Losses at the gene ends were 0 bases for V and 11 bases for J; bases not matched to a gene: 5. CDR3 loop: CAWSVQGGDAFF. The CDR3 bases are TGTGCCTGGAGTGTACAGGGGGGGGATGCTTTCTTT. Full variable domain (outside the CDR3, taken from reference TRBV30 and TRBJ1-1): SQTIHQWPATLVQPVGSPLSLECTVEGTSNPNLYWYRQAAGRGLQLLFYSVGIGQISSEVPQNLSASRPQDRQFILSSKKLLLSDSGFYLCAWSVQGGDAFFGQGTRLTVV.

V usage is TRBV5-5 and J usage is TRBJ1-2; 7 nucleotides match TRBD1. V dropped 0 bases and J dropped 4; count of bases not matched to a gene: 6. This CDR3 comprises 15 residues. Germline V lookup: CDR1 SGHKS, CDR2 YYEKEE (reference sequence). CDR3 sequence (DNA): TGTGCCAGCAGCTTGGACAGGGGCGTTGGCTATGGCTACACCTTC. It codes for CASSLDRGVGYGYTF.

The J gene is TRBJ2-2, the V gene TRBV29-1; perhaps TRBD2 as D (5 bases). Per the germline V gene, CDR1 is SQVTM and CDR2 is ANQGSEA. Trimming shortened V by 0 bases and J by 1 base, and 9 bases separated the two germline ends. This CDR3 comprises 15 residues. The CDR3 loop is CSVEDRGENTGELFF. The CDR3 DNA reads TGCAGCGTTGAAGATCGGGGAGAGAACACCGGGGAGCTGTTTTTT.

The rearrangement joins TRBV28 to TRBJ1-4; TRBD1 matches 7 bases. Germline lookup yields CDR1 MDHEN and CDR2 SYDVKM. Trimming cost V 4 bases and J 8 bases; bases outside gene matches: 10. The CDR3 consists of 15 residues. The CDR3 DNA sequence: TGTGCCAGCAGTTATTTGACAGGGCGGGGCGAAAAACTGTTTTTT. Encoded protein: CASSYLTGRGEKLFF.

J is TRBJ2-2 and V is TRBV6-2 or TRBV6-3; 8 bases are a match to TRBD2. Germline CDR1 MNHEY, CDR2 SVGEGT. Trimming at V came to 6 bases and at J to 10 bases, leaving 10 bases not matched to a gene. This CDR3 is built from 14 residues. The DNA for the CDR3 is TGTGCCAGCAGCCCGGGCCGGGGGGGAGTGGAGCTGTTTTTT. Residues: CASSPGRGGVELFF.

The CDR3 DNA reads TGCGCCAGCAGCTTGGCAGGCAGATCACCCCTCCACTTT. It specifies CASSLAGRSPLHF. The chain recombines TRBV5-1 with TRBJ1-6; D gene unclear. The V gene's germline CDR1 is SGHRS and CDR2 YFSETQ. There are 13 residues in the CDR3. The germline V and J ends were trimmed by 0 bases and 10 bases, with 8 bases remaining between them.

The V call is TRBV5-1, the J call TRBJ1-2, with no clear D. Trimming left V 2 bases short and J 2 bases short, with 13 bases between. In germline, CDR1 is SGHRS, CDR2 YFSETQ. The CDR3 length is 15 residues. The CDR3 loop reads CASSFDSGKNYGYTF. CDR3 sequence (DNA): TGCGCCAGCAGCTTTGATTCCGGGAAGAACTATGGCTACACCTTC.